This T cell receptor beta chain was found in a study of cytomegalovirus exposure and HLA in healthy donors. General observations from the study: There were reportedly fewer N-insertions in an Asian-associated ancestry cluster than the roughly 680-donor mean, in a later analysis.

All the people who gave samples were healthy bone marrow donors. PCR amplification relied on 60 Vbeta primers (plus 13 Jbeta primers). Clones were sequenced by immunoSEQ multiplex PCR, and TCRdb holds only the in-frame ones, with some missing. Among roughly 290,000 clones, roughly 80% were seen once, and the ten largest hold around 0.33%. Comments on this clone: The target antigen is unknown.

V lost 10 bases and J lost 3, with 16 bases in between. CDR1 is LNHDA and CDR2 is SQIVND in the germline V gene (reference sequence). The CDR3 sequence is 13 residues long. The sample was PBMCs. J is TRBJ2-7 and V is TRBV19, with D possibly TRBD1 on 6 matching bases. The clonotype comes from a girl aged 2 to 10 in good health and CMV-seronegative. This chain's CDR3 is CATAPGTSYEQYF. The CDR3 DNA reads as TGTGCCACAGCCCCCGGGACAAGCTACGAGCAGTACTTC.